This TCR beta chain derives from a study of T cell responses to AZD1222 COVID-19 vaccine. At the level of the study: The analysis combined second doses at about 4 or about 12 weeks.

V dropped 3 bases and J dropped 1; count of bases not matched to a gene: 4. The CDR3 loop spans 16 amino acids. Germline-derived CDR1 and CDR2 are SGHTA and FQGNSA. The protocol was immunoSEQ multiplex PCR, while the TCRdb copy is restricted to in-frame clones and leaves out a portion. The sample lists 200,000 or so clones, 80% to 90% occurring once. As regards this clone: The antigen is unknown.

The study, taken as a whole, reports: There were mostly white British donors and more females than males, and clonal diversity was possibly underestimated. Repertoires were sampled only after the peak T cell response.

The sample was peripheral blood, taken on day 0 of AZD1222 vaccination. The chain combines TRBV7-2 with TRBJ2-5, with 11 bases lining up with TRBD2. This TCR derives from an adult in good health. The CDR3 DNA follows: TGTGCCAGCAGCTTCACCGGGACTAGCGGCCAAGAGACCCAGTACTTC. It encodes CASSFTGTSGQETQYF.